A single sample gave rise to the 18 T cell receptor beta chains below, sequenced in a study of breast tumors, draining lymph nodes, adjacent tissues. TCRdb re-analysed the multiplex PCR reads in MiXCR, keeping a single row per CDR3 protein. The sample holds about 89,000 distinct CDR3 sequences, approximately 30% seen once. Samples came from axillary lymph nodes draining the breast cancer. Sequenced sample: axillary lymph node tissue. These receptors were collected from a female donor with breast cancer. Some clones in this sample may be carry-over from other donors' samples.

There are many counts of this clonotype. The chain combines TRBV6-1 with TRBJ2-7; D may be TRBD2 (6 bases). The CDR3 contains 12 residues. Germline CDR1 is MNHNS and CDR2 is SASEGT. V lost 7 bases to trimming and J lost 3 bases, with 10 bases between them. The CDR3 reads CASTAGLYEQYF. In nucleotides, the CDR3 is TGTGCCAGCACCGCGGGACTCTACGAGCAGTACTTC.

About this clonotype itself: A much larger clone differs from this one at a single base, so this may be a read error. The rearrangement links TRBV14 to TRBJ1-2, with D possibly being TRBD1 (5 bases). The CDR3 runs to 13 residues. V lost 4 bases, J lost 6 bases, and 12 bases lay in between. Germline V lookup: CDR1 SGHDN, CDR2 FVKESK. The CDR3 sequence: CASSLDRNHGYTF. The CDR3 DNA reads as TGTGCCAGCAGCCTTGACAGAAACCATGGCTACACCTTC.

This clonotype has at least ten counts. The chain is built from TRBV10-2 and TRBJ1-1, with TRBD1 as a possible D gene (6 bases). The germline gives CDR1 WSHSY, CDR2 SAAADI. This CDR3 is built from 12 residues. V lost 8 bases and J 3 bases, leaving 10 bases between the germline ends. The CDR3 protein is CASRPGDTEAFF. The CDR3 DNA follows: TGCGCCAGCCGGCCAGGGGACACTGAAGCTTTCTTT.

This clonotype was seen at least ten times. CDR3: CASSRDRGRYGYTF. CDR3 DNA: TGTGCCAGCAGCCGCGACAGGGGGCGTTATGGCTACACCTTC. The chain combines TRBV13 with TRBJ1-2; 10 positions agree with TRBD1. The V and J ends lost 5 bases and 5 bases, in that order; junction bases with no gene match: 5. The CDR3 runs 14 residues. Germline lookup yields CDR1 PRHDT and CDR2 FYEKMQ (reference sequence).

Ten or more counts support this clonotype. J is TRBJ1-3 and V is TRBV30; no clear D. Germline V gene data show CDR1 as GTSNPN and CDR2 as SVGIG (reference sequence). The CDR3 covers 12 residues. Trimming pared 2 bases from V and 2 bases from J, leaving 4 bases between. This chain's CDR3 is CAWSFTGNTIYF. The CDR3 DNA sequence: TGTGCCTGGAGTTTCACTGGAAACACCATATATTTT.

This clonotype was observed at least ten times. One base away lies a much larger clone, so this may be a sequencing read error. The CDR3 DNA sequence: TGCAGTGCTAGAGATCCGGGACAGGGCGCTTCACCCCTCCACTTT. Its translation: CSARDPGQGASPLHF. V usage is TRBV20-1 and J usage is TRBJ1-6, with 9 positions matching TRBD1. The trim removed 0 bases at V and 9 bases at J, leaving 6 bases unmatched. The CDR3 has 15 amino acids. From germline, CDR1 is DFQATT and CDR2 SNEGSKA (reference sequence).

Regarding this clonotype: One base away lies a much larger clone, so this may be a sequencing read error. The CDR3 is CASSFRTWSPGANVLTF. The CDR3 DNA follows: TGTGCCAGCAGTTTTAGGACATGGTCCCCTGGGGCCAACGTCCTGACTTTC. J is TRBJ2-6 and V is TRBV27; TRBD1 might be the D (5 bases). Germline V CDR1 and CDR2: MNHEY, SMNVEV (reference sequence). The V end was cut by 3 bases, the J end by 2 bases, with 14 bases between. The CDR3 has 17 residues. The full variable domain, in which reference TRBV27 and TRBJ2-6 provide the parts outside the CDR3, is EAQVTQNPRYLITVTGKKLTVTCSQNMNHEYMSWYRQDPGLGLRQIYYSMNVEVTDKGDVPEGYKVSRKEKRNFPLILESPSPNQTSLYFCASSFRTWSPGANVLTFGAGSRLTVL.

A remark on this clonotype: One end of the junction does not line up with germline, which may come from a read error. The rearrangement joins TRBV7-8 to TRBJ2-1, with no clear D. The CDR3 is made up of 11 amino acids. Germline assignment: CDR1 SGHVS and CDR2 FQNEAQ. In DNA, the CDR3 is TGTGCCAGCAGCCCAAACAATGAGCAGTCCTTC. Its translation is CASSPNNEQSF.

This clonotype has ten or more counts. The rearrangement joins TRBV18 to TRBJ2-2, with D tentatively TRBD1 or TRBD2 (5 bases each). The germline V gene encodes CDR1 KGHSH and CDR2 LQKENI. The CDR3 length is 17 residues. The V gene lost 4 bases and the J gene lost 0 bases, with 15 bases spanning the gap. The CDR3: CASSRGGLRANTGELFF. In nucleotides, the CDR3 is TGTGCCAGCTCACGGGGCGGGCTTAGAGCGAACACCGGGGAGCTGTTTTTT.

This clonotype was seen ten or more times. CDR3 sequence: CSAAGLGRYEQYF. CDR3 sequence (DNA): TGCAGTGCCGCGGGACTAGGTCGCTACGAGCAGTACTTC. This chain links TRBV20-1 with TRBJ2-7; 8 bases map to TRBD2. Germline V gene lookup returns CDR1 DFQATT and CDR2 SNEGSKA (reference sequence). The V and J ends lost 6 bases and 3 bases, in that order; junction bases with no gene match: 7. This CDR3 is built from 13 residues.

The chain links TRBV20-1 to TRBJ2-3, with 13 bases fitting TRBD2. The junction had 6 bases not matched to a gene; V was cut back by 7 bases and J by 2 bases. Germline CDR1 is DFQATT and CDR2 is SNEGSKA (reference sequence). The CDR3 covers 15 residues. The CDR3 region has the DNA TGCAGTGGTGCCGGGACTAGCGGGGTCACAGATACGCAGTATTTT. This translates into CSGAGTSGVTDTQYF.

This clonotype was observed at least ten times. V is TRBV7-3 and J is TRBJ1-6; D is uncertain. The CDR3 covers 16 residues. The V gene's germline CDR1 is SGHTA and CDR2 FQGTGA. V was shortened by 5 bases and J by 6 bases, with 17 bases between the two germline ends. The CDR3 sequence is CASSDGQRGRNSPLHF. The CDR3 DNA reads TGTGCCAGCAGCGATGGCCAGAGAGGGCGTAATTCACCCCTCCACTTT.

The V call is TRBV12-3 or TRBV12-4, the J call TRBJ2-2; 7 bases map to TRBD1. Trimming at V came to 6 bases and at J to 5 bases, leaving 6 bases not matched to a gene. CDR3 length: 14 residues. CDR3 in DNA: TGTGCCAGCAGGTTCTTGGGACAGACCGGGGAGCTGTTTTTT. It codes for CASRFLGQTGELFF.

The chain employs TRBV6-4 and TRBJ2-3; 8 bases align to TRBD2. The germline CDR1 and CDR2 sequences are MRHNA and SNTAGT. There are 16 residues in the CDR3. The V gene end was trimmed by 0 bases and the J gene end by 1 base; junction bases not matched to a gene: 3. CDR3 in amino acids: CASSDSSGTGTDTQYF. CDR3 sequence (DNA): TGTGCCAGCAGTGACTCTAGCGGGACTGGCACAGATACGCAGTATTTT.

Details on this clonotype: It may be a read error: a sequence one base away is much more abundant. The rearrangement links TRBV28 to TRBJ2-2; D might be TRBD2 (5 bases). CDR1 MDHEN and CDR2 SYDVKM come from the germline V gene. V shed 8 bases and J shed 16 bases, with 26 bases lying between them. This CDR3 is built from 14 residues. The CDR3 protein is CASGDPVSLTRPFF. Here the CDR3 DNA reads TGTGCCAGCGGAGACCCTGTTAGCCTAACTAGGCCGTTTTTT.

This clonotype occurred many times. The V gene is TRBV20-1, the J gene TRBJ2-7; 10 nucleotides align to TRBD1. Unmatched junction bases numbered 4, after V lost 3 bases and J lost 2 bases. This CDR3 spans 14 amino acids. The germline V gene has CDR1 DFQATT and CDR2 SNEGSKA (reference sequence). The chain's CDR3 is CSARTGTGAYEQYF. The DNA of the CDR3 is TGCAGTGCTAGGACCGGGACAGGGGCCTACGAGCAGTACTTC.

This clonotype was detected ten times or more. This rearrangement joins TRBV2 to TRBJ1-3; D gene ambiguous. With 0 bases removed from V and 8 bases from J, the gap between germline ends came to 8 bases. Germline values: CDR1 SNHLY, CDR2 FYNNEI. The length of the CDR3 is 13 residues. CDR3 loop: CASSEAGRYTIYF. CDR3 nucleotides: TGTGCCAGCAGTGAAGCGGGTCGGTACACCATATATTTT.

At least ten counts were recorded for this clonotype. CDR3: CAWSVRAGWNEQFF. The CDR3 bases are TGTGCCTGGAGTGTACGTGCAGGGTGGAATGAGCAGTTCTTC. The V call is TRBV30, the J call TRBJ2-1, with D perhaps matching TRBD1 (5 bases). V was cut by 0 bases and J by 7 bases, with 13 bases left in between. The CDR3 contains 14 residues. In germline, CDR1 is GTSNPN, CDR2 SVGIG (reference sequence).